Below are 4 T cell receptor beta chains sequenced from a single sample in a study of PD-1 blockade in mismatch repair-deficient tumors. The protocol was immunoSEQ multiplex PCR, while the TCRdb copy is restricted to in-frame clones and leaves out a portion. The table records 100,000 to 150,000 clones, about 85% of them present only once. The starting material was peripheral blood, obtained 44 weeks after starting pembrolizumab. The receptor source for this set is an adult with mismatch repair-deficient cancer.

The chain carries TRBV11-2 and TRBJ2-1; D may be TRBD1 (5 bases). This CDR3 contains 17 residues. From germline, CDR1 is SGHAT and CDR2 FQNNGV. V dropped 0 bases and J dropped 0 bases, with 12 bases sitting between them. CDR3 amino acids: CASSLDLTGLSYNEQFF. CDR3 nucleotides: TGTGCCAGCAGCTTAGATCTAACAGGCCTCTCCTACAATGAGCAGTTCTTC. Combining the CDR3 with reference TRBV11-2 and TRBJ2-1 gives the whole variable domain EAGVAQSPRYKIIEKRQSVAFWCNPISGHATLYWYQQILGQGPKLLIQFQNNGVVDDSQLPKDRFSAERLKGVDSTLKIQPAKLEDSAVYLCASSLDLTGLSYNEQFFGPGTRLTVL.

V gene TRBV6-1 combines with J gene TRBJ1-5; no clear D. V lost 6 bases to trimming and J lost 3 bases, with 9 bases between them. This CDR3 region has 13 residues. The germline V gene has CDR1 MNHNS and CDR2 SASEGT. CDR3 amino acids: CASRRVDNQPQHF. DNA of the CDR3: TGTGCCAGCAGACGGGTCGACAATCAGCCCCAGCATTTT.

A word on this clone: This clone may be a read error of a much larger clone one base away. The sample contains more than one DNA sequence encoding this CDR3. The rearrangement links TRBV6-1 to TRBJ2-1, with 10 bases fitting TRBD2. Looked up from germline, CDR1 is MNHNS and CDR2 is SASEGT. The CDR3 extends over 15 amino acids. The trim removed 3 bases at V and 3 bases at J, leaving 2 bases unmatched. CDR3 sequence (DNA): TGTGCCAGCAGTGACTCTAGCGGGAGCTACAATGAGCAGTTCTTC. Residues: CASSDSSGSYNEQFF.

A note on this clone: One end of the junction does not line up with germline, which may come from a read error. The chain combines TRBV6-1 with TRBJ2-1; TRBD2 agrees at 8 bases. Germline values: CDR1 MNHNS, CDR2 SASEGT. The CDR3 extends over 16 amino acids. CDR3 residues: CASSGIIAGSYNEQFF. CDR3 DNA: TGTGCCAGCAGTGGGATTATAGCGGGATCCTACAATGAGCAATTCTTC.